A single sample gave rise to the 2 T cell receptor beta chains below, sequenced in a study of early T cells in non-severe SARS-CoV-2 infection. TCRdb re-called the 5' RACE reads through MiXCR, storing one row per CDR3 protein. This table has tens of thousands of distinct CDR3 sequences, 8.5% to 10% appearing once. Sequenced material: whole blood, taken at baseline. These receptors all come from an adult who was a healthcare worker with PCR-confirmed SARS-CoV-2 infection or an uninfected control (not recorded which).

V gene TRBV19 combines with J gene TRBJ1-5; TRBD1 matches 7 bases. The CDR3 runs 15 residues. Per the germline V gene, CDR1 is LNHDA and CDR2 is SQIVND (reference sequence). Trimming at V came to 6 bases and at J to 0 bases, leaving 5 bases not matched to a gene. The CDR3 spells CASRPDRPSNQPQHF. CDR3 nucleotides: TGTGCCAGTAGACCGGACAGGCCTAGCAATCAGCCCCAGCATTTT.

The chain uses TRBV11-2 and TRBJ2-3; a weak D match, TRBD1 (5 bases). CDR1 is SGHAT and CDR2 is FQNNGV in the germline V gene. The CDR3 loop spans 15 amino acids. The V gene lost 0 bases and the J gene lost 6 bases, with 13 bases spanning the gap. CDR3 nucleotide sequence: TGTGCCAGCAGCTTAGATAGGTCAGGGCGGGATACGCAGTATTTT. Translating it yields CASSLDRSGRDTQYF. The whole variable domain, remainder taken from reference TRBV11-2 and TRBJ2-3, is EAGVAQSPRYKIIEKRQSVAFWCNPISGHATLYWYQQILGQGPKLLIQFQNNGVVDDSQLPKDRFSAERLKGVDSTLKIQPAKLEDSAVYLCASSLDRSGRDTQYFGPGTRLTVL.